The 30 T cell receptor beta chains in this list originate from one sample, sequenced in a study of monozygotic twins with cystic fibrosis. Only in-frame clones appear in the TCRdb table, and some are missing; sequencing was by immunoSEQ multiplex PCR. The sample contains 30,000 or so clones, approximately 72% of which appear only once. Specimen: blood. All receptors derive from a girl aged 10 to 17 with cystic fibrosis.

The CDR3 reads CSVTTSRTFEQYF. The CDR3 bases are TGCAGCGTTACTACGTCCCGGACATTCGAGCAGTACTTC. The chain uses TRBV29-1 and TRBJ2-7; the D gene is possibly TRBD1 (5 bases). Germline V gene lookup returns CDR1 SQVTM and CDR2 ANQGSEA. Trimming cost V 5 bases and J 6 bases, with 17 bases left between them. CDR3 length: 13 residues.

This chain links TRBV6-1 with TRBJ1-1; tentatively, D is TRBD1 (5 bases). CDR3 length equals 12 residues. V was pared by 5 bases and J by 12 bases, with 16 bases between. Germline CDR1 and CDR2: MNHNS and SASEGT. The CDR3 region is CASSQPGDATFF. The CDR3 DNA follows: TGTGCCAGCAGTCAACCTGGGGACGCGACTTTCTTT.

The V and J genes are TRBV6-5 and TRBJ1-4, with 7 bases fitting TRBD1. V was pared by 6 bases and J by 5 bases, with 3 bases of the junction left unmatched. Germline V gives CDR1 MNHEY, CDR2 SVGAGI. The CDR3 totals 13 residues. The CDR3 loop is CASRDRVNEKLFF. CDR3 nucleotide sequence: TGTGCCAGCAGAGACAGGGTAAATGAAAAACTGTTTTTT.

This sequence joins TRBV6-5 and TRBJ1-2; D is possibly TRBD1 (6 bases). CDR1 and CDR2 (germline): MNHEY, SVGAGI. V was shortened by 1 base and J by 2 bases, with 14 bases between the two germline ends. The CDR3 contains 16 residues. The CDR3 region has the DNA TGTGCCAGCAGTTACTTTCGGGGGAGGGGGAACTATGGCTACACCTTC. Amino acid sequence: CASSYFRGRGNYGYTF.

The gene calls are TRBV6-5 and TRBJ2-3, with 9 bases aligning to TRBD2. Trimming removed 11 bases from V and 3 bases from J; junction bases left unmatched: 9. This CDR3 region has 14 residues. CDR1 MNHEY and CDR2 SVGAGI come from the germline V gene. CDR3 coding DNA: TGTGCCTCAAGGCCCCTAGCGGGGACAGATACGCAGTATTTT. Amino acid sequence: CASRPLAGTDTQYF.

This chain uses TRBV30 with TRBJ2-3, with TRBD2 matching 8 bases. This CDR3 has 14 amino acids. Germline V CDR1 and CDR2: GTSNPN, SVGIG (reference sequence). Trimming removed 0 bases from V and 3 bases from J; junction bases left unmatched: 2. The CDR3 nucleotides read TGTGCCTGGAGTGTACCGGGAGGGACAGATACGCAGTATTTT. This translates into CAWSVPGGTDTQYF.

CDR3 bases: TGTGCCAGCAGCTTAGGGGGACTAGAGTTAGAGACCCAGTACTTC. Translated: CASSLGGLELETQYF. The rearrangement links TRBV7-9 to TRBJ2-5; 8 bases line up with TRBD2. CDR3 size: 15 residues. The germline V gene has CDR1 SEHNR and CDR2 FQNEAQ (reference sequence). J gave up 4 bases and V 1 base, and 5 bases lay outside the gene matches.

This clone was seen only once. V usage is TRBV11-3 and J usage is TRBJ2-7; possibly TRBD1 for D (5 bases). Trimming took off 10 bases at V and 0 bases at J, with 28 bases between the two ends. Per germline, CDR1 SGHNT and CDR2 YENEEA. The CDR3 loop spans 18 amino acids. The CDR3 DNA sequence: TGTGCCACCATAAAACCCCCCCCGGCAGGGAATGCCTCCTACGAGCAGTACTTC. Translating gives CATIKPPPAGNASYEQYF.

This chain connects TRBV19 to TRBJ2-4; 10 bases map to TRBD2. CDR3 length: 19 residues. The germline V gene has CDR1 LNHDA and CDR2 SQIVND (reference sequence). V lost 1 base and J lost 0; bases outside the gene matches: 9. The CDR3: CASSIGGVLAGIAKNIQYF. DNA of the CDR3: TGTGCCAGTAGTATAGGCGGGGTACTAGCGGGAATAGCCAAAAACATTCAGTACTTC.

The genes are TRBV7-8 and TRBJ2-1, with 12 nucleotides matching TRBD2. The CDR3 is made up of 16 amino acids. V was clipped by 5 bases and J by 8 bases; unmatched bases: 10. Germline V gene sequence: CDR1 SGHVS, CDR2 FQNEAQ. CDR3 in DNA: TGTGCCAGCAGCCTCCGGACTAGCGGGGCCAAGGATGAGCAGTTCTTC. Its translation: CASSLRTSGAKDEQFF.

The V and J genes are TRBV30 and TRBJ2-3, with D perhaps given as TRBD1 or TRBD2 (5 bases each). Germline V gene sequence: CDR1 GTSNPN, CDR2 SVGIG (reference sequence). V was trimmed by 1 base and J by 2 bases, leaving 13 bases between them. The CDR3 covers 15 residues. As DNA, the CDR3 is TGTGCCTGGAGTGCGGGGCGTACCACCACAGATACGCAGTATTTT. Translation: CAWSAGRTTTDTQYF.

The rearrangement uses TRBV6-5 and TRBJ1-3, with 8 bases fitting TRBD1. Germline V lookup: CDR1 MNHEY, CDR2 SVGAGI. Trimming removed 6 bases from V and 2 bases from J; junction bases left unmatched: 3. The CDR3 loop spans 14 amino acids. The CDR3 here is CASRETGAGNTIYF. The DNA of the CDR3 is TGTGCCAGCAGAGAGACAGGGGCTGGAAACACCATATATTTT.

To note about this clone: The junction departs from germline at one end; a sequencing error may be responsible. The chain has TRBV7-7 and TRBJ1-1; D unresolved. The germline CDR1 and CDR2 sequences are SSHAT and FNYEAQ (reference sequence). The CDR3 contains 13 residues. CDR3 residues: CASSLDLNTEAFF. CDR3 bases: TGTGCTAGCAGCTTAGATTTGAACACTGAAGCTTTCTTT.

The chain carries TRBV5-1 and TRBJ2-3; the D gene is possibly TRBD2 (6 bases). The V end was cut by 0 bases, the J end by 2 bases, with 13 bases between. The CDR3 totals 16 residues. Looked up from germline, CDR1 is SGHRS and CDR2 is YFSETQ. In DNA, the CDR3 is TGCGCCAGCAGCTTGGAAATGGTAGCGGTCACAGATACGCAGTATTTT. Protein sequence: CASSLEMVAVTDTQYF.

The CDR3: CASSRQDSTDTQYF. Written as DNA, the CDR3 is TGTGCCAGTAGCCGGCAGGATAGCACAGATACGCAGTATTTT. The chain couples TRBV19 to TRBJ2-3; no reliable D call. The CDR3 has 14 amino acids. The V end lost 6 bases, the J end lost 0 bases, and 10 bases lay between the germline ends. Germline V gene data show CDR1 as LNHDA and CDR2 as SQIVND (reference sequence).

V and J are TRBV5-4 and TRBJ1-1, with D unresolved. V was trimmed by 1 base and J by 3 bases, leaving 13 bases between them. The CDR3 sequence is 15 residues long. Germline V CDR1 and CDR2: SGHNT, YYREEE (reference sequence). Here the CDR3 DNA reads TGTGCCAGCAGCTTGAGGGATCGGAGGGACACTGAAGCTTTCTTT. This gives the protein CASSLRDRRDTEAFF.

CDR3 region: CASRYGLASSQETQYF. CDR3 sequence (DNA): TGTGCCAGCAGATATGGACTAGCGAGCAGCCAAGAGACCCAGTACTTC. The chain couples TRBV6-6 to TRBJ2-5; 9 bases align to TRBD2. V lost 6 bases to trimming and J lost 1 base; unmatched junction nucleotides: 9. This CDR3 spans 16 amino acids. The germline gives CDR1 MNHNY, CDR2 SVGAGI (reference sequence).

The rearrangement joins TRBV30 to TRBJ2-1; D is possibly TRBD1 or TRBD2 (5 bases each). The V end was cut by 2 bases, the J end by 0 bases, with 14 bases between. The CDR3 is 16 residues long. CDR1 and CDR2 from the germline V gene are GTSNPN and SVGIG (reference sequence). The CDR3 sequence is CAWSPGGFSSYNEQFF. Written as DNA, the CDR3 is TGTGCCTGGAGTCCTGGGGGTTTTAGCTCCTACAATGAGCAGTTCTTC. Together with reference TRBV30 and TRBJ2-1, the CDR3 gives the full variable domain: SQTIHQWPATLVQPVGSPLSLECTVEGTSNPNLYWYRQAAGRGLQLLFYSVGIGQISSEVPQNLSASRPQDRQFILSSKKLLLSDSGFYLCAWSPGGFSSYNEQFFGPGTRLTVL.

J is TRBJ1-1 and V is TRBV9, with a possible D match to TRBD1 (5 bases). With 0 bases removed from V and 6 bases from J, the gap between germline ends came to 15 bases. The CDR3 length is 15 residues. In germline, CDR1 is SGDLS, CDR2 YYNGEE. CDR3 bases: TGTGCCAGCAGCGTAGCGGTTAATGGGGCCGCTGAAGCTTTCTTT. Translated: CASSVAVNGAAEAFF.

The genes are TRBV9 and TRBJ2-3; D may match TRBD1 or TRBD2 (6 bases each). Germline V gives CDR1 SGDLS, CDR2 YYNGEE. The length of the CDR3 is 14 residues. Trimming removed 0 bases at V and 5 bases at J, with 10 bases between. The CDR3 sequence: CASSVAGGGDTQYF. As DNA, the CDR3 is TGTGCCAGCAGCGTAGCCGGAGGGGGAGATACGCAGTATTTT.

CDR3 sequence (DNA): TGTGCCAGCAGGGGACTAGCGGGAGATCGCAATGAGCAGTTCTTC. Amino acid sequence: CASRGLAGDRNEQFF. The chain uses TRBV6-5 and TRBJ2-1, with 14 positions matching TRBD2. Unmatched junction bases numbered 4, after V lost 6 bases and J lost 6 bases. This CDR3 is 15 amino acids long. CDR1 and CDR2 from the germline V gene are MNHEY and SVGAGI.

The rearrangement uses TRBV10-3 and TRBJ1-2, with 10 positions matching TRBD1. Looked up from germline, CDR1 is ENHRY and CDR2 is SYGVKD. The CDR3 runs to 15 residues. Unmatched junction bases numbered 10, after V lost 6 bases and J lost 6 bases. CDR3 sequence (DNA): TGTGCCATCAGCATAGACAGGGGGCAATGGAATGGCTACACCTTC. Residues: CAISIDRGQWNGYTF.

This chain connects TRBV28 to TRBJ1-5; D gene ambiguous. V was pared by 1 base and J by 5 bases, with 6 bases between. The length of the CDR3 is 13 residues. Germline values: CDR1 MDHEN, CDR2 SYDVKM. The chain's CDR3 is CASSLYTDQPQHF. DNA for the CDR3: TGTGCCAGCAGTTTATACACCGATCAGCCCCAGCATTTT.

The chain carries TRBV27 and TRBJ1-2; D is perhaps TRBD1 (5 bases). The germline V and J ends were trimmed by 1 base and 7 bases, with 7 bases remaining between them. Per the germline V gene, CDR1 is MNHEY and CDR2 is SMNVEV (reference sequence). This CDR3 region has 12 residues. For the CDR3, the DNA is TGTGCCAGCAGTTTATATGGGGCTGGCTACACCTTC. Protein product: CASSLYGAGYTF.

This clone was seen only a few times. The rearrangement joins TRBV4-1 to TRBJ1-5; the D gene is possibly TRBD1 (5 bases). Trimming took off 2 bases at V and 0 bases at J, with 14 bases between the two ends. The CDR3 consists of 17 residues. The germline CDR1 and CDR2 sequences are MGHRA and YSYEKL. CDR3: CASSQLQGVLSNQPQHF. For the CDR3, the DNA is TGCGCCAGCAGCCAACTTCAGGGAGTACTTAGCAATCAGCCCCAGCATTTT.

CDR3 sequence reads: CSVEGILAGDTQYF. CDR3 nucleotides: TGCAGCGTTGAAGGAATACTAGCGGGAGATACGCAGTATTTT. The gene calls are TRBV29-1 and TRBJ2-3; 9 nucleotides align to TRBD2. V was pared by 1 base and J by 5 bases, with 4 bases of the junction left unmatched. This CDR3 is built from 14 residues. Germline V gene sequence: CDR1 SQVTM, CDR2 ANQGSEA.

In its sample, this clone was seen a few times. CDR3 amino acids: CASSRGQGRSTEAFF. Written as DNA, the CDR3 is TGTGCCAGTAGTAGGGGACAGGGTCGGAGTACTGAAGCTTTCTTT. This chain joins TRBV19 and TRBJ1-1, with 9 bases lining up with TRBD1. The CDR3 has 15 residues. V lost 4 bases, J lost 5 bases, and 8 bases stayed unmatched. Germline V CDR1 and CDR2: LNHDA, SQIVND (reference sequence). The full variable domain, with the rest looked up from reference TRBV19 and TRBJ1-1, is DGGITQSPKYLFRKEGQNVTLSCEQNLNHDAMYWYRQDPGQGLRLIYYSQIVNDFQKGDIAEGYSVSREKKESFPLTVTSAQKNPTAFYLCASSRGQGRSTEAFFGQGTRLTVV.

The rearrangement joins TRBV5-4 to TRBJ2-5; possibly TRBD2 for D (5 bases). This CDR3 has 17 residues. Looked up from germline, CDR1 is SGHNT and CDR2 is YYREEE (reference sequence). V was clipped by 4 bases and J by 1 base, with 20 bases between them. The CDR3 here is CASSPLSLGPLQETQYF. CDR3 sequence (DNA): TGTGCCAGCAGCCCCCTGTCACTAGGGCCTCTCCAAGAGACCCAGTACTTC.

V gene TRBV7-2 combines with J gene TRBJ2-1, with 7 positions matching TRBD2. V trimming: 5 bases; J trimming: 9 bases; junction bases outside the gene matches: 10. Looked up from germline, CDR1 is SGHTA and CDR2 is FQGNSA. This CDR3 is built from 14 residues. The CDR3 bases are TGTGCCAGCAGCCAAGGGCGGGAGACGGCTGAGCAGTTCTTC. Encoded protein: CASSQGRETAEQFF.

The gene calls are TRBV4-3 and TRBJ1-1; 7 bases align to TRBD1. The CDR3 spans 15 residues. Unmatched junction bases numbered 9, after V lost 3 bases and J lost 5 bases. Germline V gene sequence: CDR1 LGHNA, CDR2 YSLEER. The DNA for the CDR3 is TGCGCCAGCAGCCAGGGGGACAGATATAGTACTGAAGCTTTCTTT. This codes for CASSQGDRYSTEAFF.